This T cell receptor (beta chain) was sequenced for a study of T cell repertoires in cytomegalovirus infection. As for the study in general: Public TCR beta signatures were indicative of both CMV infection and a matching HLA type.

This clonotype has only a few counts. Its antigen is currently unknown. TCRdb re-called the reads through MiXCR, storing one row per CDR3 protein. This table holds approximately 490,000 distinct CDR3 sequences, around 11% found once. Study-level points and caveats: Dominating the ex vivo response were TCR beta clonotypes that were CMV-specific and HLA-C-restricted. There were carriers of CMV plus the relevant HLA, and cumulative public TCR beta family frequency identified them.

The CDR3 is 14 residues long. V shed 3 bases and J 4 bases; nucleotides not matched to a gene: 7. Germline lookup yields CDR1 DFQATT and CDR2 SNEGSKA (reference sequence). The gene calls are TRBV20-1 and TRBJ2-7; 9 positions match TRBD2. The sequenced material came from PBMCs. The clonotype originates from a human donor in good health (CMV status not recorded). Some clones in this sample may be carry-over from other donors' samples. The CDR3 is CSASGGRAGYEQYF. The DNA for the CDR3 is TGCAGTGCTAGTGGCGGGAGGGCCGGGTACGAGCAGTACTTC.